This T cell receptor (beta chain) was found in a study of regulatory T cells in long-lasting Graves disease. The germline V gene has CDR1 ENHRY and CDR2 SYGVKD. The CDR3 spans 15 residues. V lost 5 bases to trimming and J lost 6 bases, with 19 bases between them. To note about this clonotype: With only one base between it and a far larger clone, this is likely a read error.

Described time point: newly diagnosed GD, antithyroid drugs for less than 3 months. Preparation of the TCR library used RNA extracted from PBMCs. Nine milliliters of peripheral blood were drawn into EDTA tubes. Combining iRepertoire HTBI primers with Arm-PCR of CDR3 regions, the authors built TCR beta libraries. MiXCR, run by TCRdb on the multiplex PCR reads, gives a single entry per CDR3 protein. Here the sample spans about 220,000 distinct CDR3 sequences, around 20% being singletons. The same data also contributed to another study, on T cells in Graves' hyperthyroidism and ophthalmopathy. Turning to that study: Primed by the HTBI set, a first-round RT-PCR was run on the TCR CDR3. A model built on 13 V-J features separated ophthalmopathy from stable hyperthyroidism.

The clonotype comes from a woman in her 30s with Graves disease. This sample comprised peripheral blood mononuclear cells (PBMCs), obtained at new diagnosis, from a patient treated with antithyroid drugs. This sequence joins TRBV10-3 and TRBJ2-5; D assignment may be TRBD1 or TRBD2 (5 bases each). The CDR3 reads CAISYLGAAVQTQYF. The CDR3 DNA reads as TGTGCCATCAGTTACCTCGGGGCTGCCGTACAGACCCAGTACTTC.